This T cell receptor (beta chain) stems from a study of CD8 T cells in Susac syndrome. General study points: As acknowledged by the study, its TCR sequencing and HLA analysis included a relatively small number of individuals.

Reverse transcription used about 0.45 to 1 ug RNA and random hexamers. Multiplex immunoSEQ PCR targeted 54 Vbeta and 13 Jbeta TCR beta segments. TCRdb ran MiXCR on the immunoSEQ multiplex PCR reads and lists one entry per CDR3 protein. The sample includes tens of thousands of distinct CDR3 sequences, about 95% seen only once; the top ten take approximately 0.38%. This clonotype was seen only once. Its antigen is unidentified. The CD8+ and CD4+ T cells were isolated magnetically using a negative isolation approach, whereas the TEMRA cells were enriched by FACS. Germline CDR1 reads SGDLS; CDR2 reads YYNGEE. Trimming took 4 bases from V and 0 from J, leaving 11 bases between them. This CDR3 has 14 residues.

The chain has TRBV9 and TRBJ2-7, with D possibly being TRBD2 (5 bases). The material sequenced was CD8+ T cells from PBMCs. The sequence derives from a human donor with multiple sclerosis. This chain's CDR3 is CASSLDWSSYEQYF. The CDR3 DNA sequence: TGTGCCAGCAGCCTGGACTGGAGCTCCTACGAGCAGTACTTC.